The next 8 T cell receptor beta chains were all read from a single sample in a study of molecular identifiers for immune sequencing clone quantification. TCRdb independently ran MiXCR on the PCR reads; one entry per CDR3 protein. This table has a few hundred thousand distinct CDR3 sequences, about a quarter appearing once. The sequenced sample consisted of naive CD8+ T cells from blood, with Jurkat cell RNA spiked in. The subset here: FACS-sorted CD8+CD4-CCR7+CD45RA+ naive T cells. These receptors all stem from a human donor in good health. Some libraries in this study had Jurkat cell RNA spiked in.

The V gene is TRBV7-9, the J gene TRBJ2-1; 11 bases are shared with TRBD2. The germline CDR1 and CDR2 sequences are SEHNR and FQNEAQ (reference sequence). This CDR3 comprises 16 residues. V shed 5 bases, J shed 8 bases, and the junction held 11 bases outside the gene matches. CDR3 sequence reads: CASSPTRLAGSDEQFF. CDR3 nucleotide sequence: TGTGCCAGCAGCCCGACCCGACTAGCGGGAAGCGATGAGCAGTTCTTC.

This clonotype was detected a few times. The chain links TRBV7-8 to TRBJ2-3, with 9 bases that match TRBD2. CDR3 length: 17 residues. V gave up 4 bases and J gave up 1 base; unmatched junction bases: 9. Germline lookup yields CDR1 SGHVS and CDR2 FQNEAQ. The CDR3, as DNA: TGTGCCAGCAGCTCCCCTGCAGCGGGGGGCCGCACAGATACGCAGTATTTT. Protein product: CASSSPAAGGRTDTQYF.

This clonotype has a handful of counts. The chain uses TRBV27 and TRBJ1-2; D might be TRBD1 (6 bases). V was clipped by 3 bases and J by 7 bases, with 15 bases between them. The V gene's germline CDR1 is MNHEY and CDR2 SMNVEV (reference sequence). The length of the CDR3 is 14 residues. The CDR3 region is CASSLLRGLGGYTF. The CDR3 region has the DNA TGTGCCAGCAGTTTGTTGAGGGGGTTGGGTGGCTACACCTTC.

This clonotype was recorded a few times. The genes are TRBV2 and TRBJ2-7; tentative D call: TRBD1 (6 bases). V lost 3 bases and J 3 bases, leaving 15 bases between the germline ends. The germline CDR1 and CDR2 sequences are SNHLY and FYNNEI. The CDR3 is 15 residues long. CDR3 residues: CASSEAGGHFYEQYF. The CDR3 DNA reads as TGTGCCAGCAGTGAGGCTGGGGGCCATTTCTACGAGCAGTACTTC. Together with reference TRBV2 and TRBJ2-7, the CDR3 gives the full variable domain: EPEVTQTPSHQVTQMGQEVILRCVPISNHLYFYWYRQILGQKVEFLVSFYNNEISEKSEIFDDQFSVERPDGSNFTLKIRSTKLEDSAMYFCASSEAGGHFYEQYFGPGTRLTVT.

With regard to this clonotype: This may be a read error, as it is one base from a much larger clone. This chain connects TRBV4-3 to TRBJ2-7; 14 nucleotides line up with TRBD2. Losses at the gene ends were 0 bases for V and 6 bases for J; bases not matched to a gene: 4. The CDR3 is made up of 16 amino acids. The germline gives CDR1 LGHNA, CDR2 YSLEER. The CDR3 protein is CASSQDRGTSGGEQYF. CDR3 in DNA: TGCGCCAGCAGCCAAGATCGGGGGACTAGCGGGGGCGAGCAGTACTTC.

This clonotype was seen at least ten times. The CDR3 spells CASSRGPGFTDTQYF. In DNA, the CDR3 is TGCGCCAGCAGCCGGGGCCCGGGGTTTACAGATACGCAGTATTTT. V is TRBV4-1 and J is TRBJ2-3; either TRBD1 or TRBD2 may fit D (5 bases each). This CDR3 spans 15 amino acids. Trimming removed 4 bases from V and 3 bases from J, with 14 bases in between. Germline V CDR1 and CDR2: MGHRA, YSYEKL.

This clonotype was recorded many times. The CDR3 loop is CASSLEGYSYEQYF. CDR3 nucleotide sequence: TGCGCCAGCAGCTTGGAGGGCTACTCCTACGAGCAGTACTTC. This chain joins TRBV5-1 and TRBJ2-7; no firm D call. V gave up 0 bases and J gave up 0 bases, with 7 bases separating them. In germline, CDR1 is SGHRS, CDR2 YFSETQ. The CDR3 length is 14 residues.

The genes are TRBV5-3 and TRBJ2-7, with 9 nucleotides matching TRBD1. TRBV5-3 is an open reading frame, and its role is uncertain. The CDR3 runs 15 residues. J lost 1 base, V lost 8 bases, and 10 bases had no gene match. The CDR3 loop reads CASNSRGTGSYEQYF. CDR3 nucleotides: TGTGCCAGCAACTCGCGTGGGACAGGGTCCTACGAGCAGTACTTC.